This T cell receptor beta chain was sequenced for a study of PD-L1 blockade in urothelial cancer. In the study overall: When patients started atezolizumab around 2014, it was given at 1,200 mg intravenously every 3 weeks. Whole-study results and caveats: Having blood TCR clonality under the median before treatment predicted better survival.

Concerning this clone itself: Its antigen is unidentified.

Every PCR was spiked with synthetic TCR analog templates. Some clones are missing from TCRdb's copy, which holds only in-frame ones; the method was immunoSEQ multiplex PCR. The sample includes about 73,000 clones, 85% to 90% of them seen just once. Sequenced material: PBMCs, taken around atezolizumab (anti-PD-L1) treatment. The receptor's source is a man between 60 and 75 years old with urothelial cancer.

CDR3: CASSEETGNQPQHF. In DNA form, the CDR3 reads TGTGCCAGCAGTGAAGAGACAGGGAATCAGCCCCAGCATTTT. The genes are TRBV6-1 and TRBJ1-5; 7 nucleotides match TRBD1. CDR1 is MNHNS, CDR2 SASEGT, per germline. With 1 base clipped from V and 4 bases from J, the junction kept 1 base outside the gene matches. The CDR3 length is 14 residues.